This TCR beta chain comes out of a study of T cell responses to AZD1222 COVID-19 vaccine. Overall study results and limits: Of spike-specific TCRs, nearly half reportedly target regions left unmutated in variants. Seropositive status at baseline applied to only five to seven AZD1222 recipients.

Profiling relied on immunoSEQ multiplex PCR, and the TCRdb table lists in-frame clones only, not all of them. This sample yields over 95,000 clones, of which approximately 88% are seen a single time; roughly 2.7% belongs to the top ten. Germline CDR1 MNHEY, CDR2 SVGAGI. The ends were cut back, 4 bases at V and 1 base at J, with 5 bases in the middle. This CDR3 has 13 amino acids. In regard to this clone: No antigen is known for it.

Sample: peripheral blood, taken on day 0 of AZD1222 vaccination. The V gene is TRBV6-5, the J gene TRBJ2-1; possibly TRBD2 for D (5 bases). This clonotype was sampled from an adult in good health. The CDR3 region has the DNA TGTGCCAGCAGTTCGGGGTCCTACAATGAGCAGTTCTTC. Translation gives CASSSGSYNEQFF.